This TCR beta chain was recorded in a study of tumor-infiltrating lymphocytes in primary liver carcinoma (dated by TCRdb to 2016 to 2017). In the study overall: Between November 2015 and early 2016, a few patients in China with histopathologically diagnosed primary liver carcinoma had surgical resection. Hepatocellular carcinoma (four) or combined HCC and intrahepatic cholangiocarcinoma (one) was present in the five patients, who were three men and two women aged 30 to 69 years. The five patients had tumors of stage T1-T3 N0M0, with maximum diameters ranging from about 4 to 11 cm. Samples yielded roughly 3.65 to 7.5 million productive TCRbeta reads; read depth did not differ significantly between tissue types. The study combined TCRbeta repertoire sequencing, expression microarrays and whole-exome sequencing across five regions of each liver tumor, with adjacent normal tissue and blood. A total of about 35 specimens from 5 patients, comprising around 25 tumor regions, 5 adjacent noncancerous liver tissues and 5 peripheral blood samples, were covered by TCRbeta repertoire sequencing. Repertoires from technical replicates were highly reproducible, with mean shared-clone rates approximately 0.88 and correlation coefficients above 0.95. General findings and caveats noted by the study authors: Bulk unsorted samples precluded comparing CD4+ and CD8+ T cell repertoires. Because only the TCR beta chain was sequenced and unpaired alpha chains were not captured, true repertoire diversity is likely underestimated. Pairs of tumor regions showed greater repertoire overlap (mean about 35%) than tumor-adjacent pairs (17%) or tumor-blood pairs (about 14%), which is consistent with antigen-driven expansion. A significantly larger repertoire fraction was made up by the top 250 clones in tumors than in blood (p = 0.039). Only 4 to 6 patients were included in the study, and the authors note that the findings should be validated in a larger study.

Including the terminal cysteine and phenylalanine, the CDR3 comprises 16 residues. Just CDR3 DNA is preserved here, 48 bases in frame from base 1. Looking up the germline V gene yields CDR1 SQVTM and CDR2 ANQGSEA. Starting from about 500 ng total RNA, TCRbeta-specific cDNA was produced by reverse transcription with a constant-region primer and ProtoScript II reverse transcriptase. The TCRbeta libraries were prepared through three rounds of nested multiplex PCR following a slightly modified ARM-PCR procedure. Each of the first two PCR rounds ran for approximately 10 cycles using multiplex TRBV1-TRBV30 forward primers together with a Cbeta reverse primer. Sample barcodes and Illumina adapters were attached in a final 25-cycle PCR using Deep VentR polymerase. Before sequencing, amplicons of 200-500 bp were purified from gel using a QIAquick gel extraction kit. The TCRbeta amplicons were sequenced with 250-bp paired-end reads on an Illumina HiSeq 2500. Per the authors' processing: Reads were quality-trimmed with Trimmomatic v0.33, and paired reads were merged with FLASH v1.2.11 to recover full CDR3 sequences. V, D and J germline segments were assigned to the rearranged TCRbeta sequences by MiGEC v1.2.1b. Clonotype statistics and Shannon-Wiener diversity indices were calculated with VDJtools v1.0.0. To reduce sampling bias, subsequent analyses other than the diversity analysis used only the 250 most abundant clonotypes in each sample. In-frame beta chains were kept once TCRdb had trimmed the public reads at Q25 with fastp and called clones with MiXCR. Rows are combined by CDR3 protein, so each entry shows the most common genes and DNA. For this entry, the V and J calls and clone size follow TCRdb and not the study's own pipeline. Here the sample has 300,000 to 350,000 distinct CDR3 sequences; around 50% occur a single time. Together, the top ten hold approximately 17% of the sample.

Blood RNA was extracted from unsorted whole blood using TRIzol reagent, and germline DNA was obtained with the DNeasy Blood & Tissue kit. At the time of sampling, the patients were treatment-naive and had chronic HBV infection. Around 3.9 milliliters of peripheral blood were collected into K2EDTA tubes before surgery. For this clonotype: Its antigen is currently not known. This may be a read error: a much more frequent sequence differs by one nucleotide.

The TCR originated in a woman in her twenties or thirties with primary liver carcinoma and hepatitis B virus infection. This sequence uses TRBV29-1 and TRBJ1-1; no D gene call is confident. The source material was peripheral blood. CDR3 region: CRALPPRSAMNTEAFF. At the DNA level, the sequence is TGCAGGGCCCTTCCACCGCGGTCGGCTATGAACACTGAAGCTTTCTTT. Full variable domain (CDR3 extended with the reference TRBV29-1 and TRBJ1-1 proteins): SAVISQKPSRDICQRGTSLTIQCQVDSQVTMMFWYRQQPGQSLTLIATANQGSEATYESGFVIDKFPISRPNLTFSTLTVSNMSPEDSSIYLCRALPPRSAMNTEAFFGQGTRLTVV.